These 7 T cell receptor beta chains came from one sample sequenced in a study of PD-L1 blockade in urothelial cancer (dated by TCRdb to about 2017). Libraries were prepared through the immunoSEQ multiplex PCR assay. The table was pulled from immuneACCESS by TCRdb, which kept in-frame rearrangements only. Such tables lose some clones; where checked, under half of the loss comes from unresolved V genes, and the rest has no known cause. The sample table contains tens of thousands of clones; only one count was recorded for approximately 79% of them. Of the sample, approximately 2.2% falls within the top ten clones. The material sequenced was PBMCs, taken around atezolizumab (anti-PD-L1) treatment. The source of these receptors is a man aged 45-60 years with urothelial cancer.

The chain couples TRBV6-6 to TRBJ2-2; 12 nucleotides line up with TRBD1. V shed 4 bases, J shed 7 bases, and the junction held 4 bases outside the gene matches. The CDR3 is made up of 15 amino acids. Germline values: CDR1 MNHNY, CDR2 SVGAGI (reference sequence). This CDR3 is CASSSGTGGGGELFF. CDR3 DNA: TGTGCCAGCAGTTCCGGGACAGGGGGCGGCGGGGAGCTGTTTTTT.

The count of this clone is one. The gene calls are TRBV19 and TRBJ2-4, with 8 bases lining up with TRBD2. This CDR3 has 15 residues. Germline lookup yields CDR1 LNHDA and CDR2 SQIVND (reference sequence). Unmatched junction bases numbered 10, after V lost 3 bases and J lost 9 bases. CDR3 amino acids: CASSITPGGLSIQYF. The CDR3 DNA reads as TGTGCCAGTAGTATCACGCCGGGGGGGCTGAGCATTCAGTACTTC.

The CDR3 here is CASSAGLAVYEQYV. The CDR3 region has the DNA TGTGCCAGCAGCGCGGGACTAGCGGTCTACGAGCAGTACGTC. This chain joins TRBV11-2 and TRBJ2-7; 11 nucleotides line up with TRBD2. Germline lookup yields CDR1 SGHAT and CDR2 FQNNGV. The CDR3 loop spans 14 amino acids. Trimming removed 5 bases from V and 3 bases from J; junction bases left unmatched: 3.

The chain links TRBV6-9 to TRBJ2-1; 10 nucleotides align to TRBD1. This CDR3 has 20 amino acids. The germline V gene has CDR1 MNHGY and CDR2 SVAAGI. Losses at the gene ends were 2 bases for V and 6 bases for J; bases not matched to a gene: 19. The CDR3: CASSYRTGGGMFRKINEQFF. The CDR3 DNA sequence: TGTGCCAGCAGTTATAGGACAGGGGGAGGCATGTTTCGCAAGATCAATGAGCAGTTCTTC.

This chain connects TRBV6-5 to TRBJ2-1, with a tentative D call TRBD1 (6 bases). V lost 4 bases and J lost 5, with 12 bases in between. CDR1 is MNHEY, CDR2 SVGAGI, per germline. The CDR3 spans 14 residues. The CDR3 here is CASSWAGDHNEQFF. The CDR3 nucleotides read TGTGCCAGCAGTTGGGCAGGGGACCACAATGAGCAGTTCTTC.

The genes are TRBV5-1 and TRBJ2-2; 11 nucleotides match TRBD2. This CDR3 contains 16 residues. Germline values: CDR1 SGHRS, CDR2 YFSETQ. Trimming removed 3 bases from V and 4 bases from J; junction bases left unmatched: 5. The CDR3 coding sequence is TGCGCCAGCAGCTATACCGGGACTAGCGGCACCGGGGAGCTGTTTTTT. Its translation is CASSYTGTSGTGELFF.

The V and J genes are TRBV6-1 and TRBJ2-7; TRBD2 might be the D (6 bases). Deletions cut 6 bases from V and 0 bases from J, with 15 bases between. CDR3 length equals 15 residues. Per germline, CDR1 MNHNS and CDR2 SASEGT. The CDR3, as DNA: TGTGCCAGCAGAATCGGGACTGCGCTCTCCTACGAGCAGTACTTC. Translated, it gives CASRIGTALSYEQYF.